This paragraph reports one T cell receptor (beta chain). The data originate from a study of blood T cell repertoires in COVID-19. Study-wide background: The samples span acute and convalescent COVID-19 from the United States, Italy and Spain. The analysed material was cDNA or gDNA that came from T cells, B-cell-depleted T cells, or PBMCs.

CDR3 size: 14 residues. The germline V gene encodes CDR1 LGHDT and CDR2 YNNKEL (reference sequence). Trimming left V 4 bases short and J 7 bases short, with 16 bases between. As originally analysed: Scientists estimated how many nucleated cells there were by amplifying reference gene primers. The protocol was immunoSEQ multiplex PCR, while the TCRdb copy is restricted to in-frame clones and leaves out a portion. V, J and clone size derive from that table, while D and trimming were established from the DNA sequence. The sample records fewer than 80,000 clones, 80% to 90% being singletons. The TCR originated in a man aged 25-40 years with acute or convalescent COVID-19. Material for sequencing was peripheral blood. V is TRBV3-1 (or the pseudogene TRBV3-2) and J is TRBJ1-2, with TRBD1 as a possible D gene (5 bases). The CDR3, as DNA: TGTGCCAGCAGCCCCACCAGTGGGGACTTTGGCTACACCTTC. As protein: CASSPTSGDFGYTF.